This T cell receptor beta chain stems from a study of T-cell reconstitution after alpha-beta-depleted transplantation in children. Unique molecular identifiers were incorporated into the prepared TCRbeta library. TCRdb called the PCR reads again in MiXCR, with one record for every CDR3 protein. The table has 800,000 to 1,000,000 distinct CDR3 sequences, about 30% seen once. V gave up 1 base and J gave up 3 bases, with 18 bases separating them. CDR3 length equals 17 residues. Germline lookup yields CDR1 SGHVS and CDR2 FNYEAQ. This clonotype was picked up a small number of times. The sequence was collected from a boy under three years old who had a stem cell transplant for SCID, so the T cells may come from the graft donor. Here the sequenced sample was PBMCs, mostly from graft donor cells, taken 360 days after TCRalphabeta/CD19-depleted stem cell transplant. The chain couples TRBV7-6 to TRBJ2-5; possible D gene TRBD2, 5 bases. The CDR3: CASSLVRVEGPKETQYF. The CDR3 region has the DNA TGTGCCAGCAGCTTAGTGAGGGTAGAAGGCCCCAAAGAGACCCAGTACTTC.